This TCR beta chain was captured in a study of Ad26.COV2.S vaccination and SARS-CoV-2 variants. Trimming took 2 bases from V and 4 from J, leaving 12 bases between them. Germline assignment: CDR1 SGHRS and CDR2 YFSETQ. There are 14 residues in the CDR3. The repertoire was sequenced with immunoSEQ multiplex PCR; TCRdb's copy has only in-frame clones and lacks some. This table has hundreds of thousands of clones, about 91% appearing once. The treatment denotes: some 20 received Ad26.COV2.S at low or high dose, single or two shots; roughly 5 received placebo; per-sample allocation not given. It was on day 63 after the first vaccine or placebo injection that samples were taken.

V and J are TRBV5-1 and TRBJ1-1; no definite D call. The source material was peripheral blood, sampled in a trial of Ad26.COV2.S vaccine versus placebo. This TCR was sampled from a person between 18 and 59 years old who received the Ad26.COV2.S COVID-19 vaccine or a placebo. CDR3 amino acids: CASSLSTAGTEAFF. The DNA of the CDR3 is TGCGCCAGCAGCTTATCGACTGCGGGCACTGAAGCTTTCTTT.